Below, one TCR beta chain is given with its context. Its matching antigen is unknown. This specimen belongs to a study of T cell responses to AZD1222 COVID-19 vaccine. General study points: Receipt of two AZD1222 doses was followed by a rise in Spike-specific TCR breadth and depth. Sampling captured repertoires only after the peak T cell response.

Clones were sequenced by immunoSEQ multiplex PCR, and TCRdb holds only the in-frame ones, with some missing. Of about 98,000 clones listed, 70% to 90% were seen once; the top ten hold around 10%. This CDR3 contains 13 residues. Germline assignment: CDR1 SNHLY and CDR2 FYNNEI. V was clipped by 6 bases and J by 1 base, with 9 bases between them. The chain is built from TRBV2 and TRBJ1-1; possible D gene TRBD1, 6 bases. This clonotype originated in an adult in good health. The specimen comprised peripheral blood, sampled on day 0 of MenACWY control vaccination. The CDR3 is CASSTQGNTEAFF. CDR3 sequence (DNA): TGTGCCAGCAGCACACAGGGGAACACTGAAGCTTTCTTT.